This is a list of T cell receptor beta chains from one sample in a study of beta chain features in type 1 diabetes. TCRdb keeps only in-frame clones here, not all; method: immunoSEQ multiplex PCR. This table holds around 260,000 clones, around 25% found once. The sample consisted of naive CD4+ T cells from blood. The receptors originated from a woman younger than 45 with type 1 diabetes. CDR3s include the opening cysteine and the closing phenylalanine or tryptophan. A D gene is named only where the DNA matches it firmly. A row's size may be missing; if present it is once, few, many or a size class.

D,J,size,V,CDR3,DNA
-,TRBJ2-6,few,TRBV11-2,CASSAISGANVLTF,TGTGCCAGCAGCGCGATTTCTGGGGCCAACGTCCTGACTTTC
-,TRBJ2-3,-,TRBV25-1,CASSEYNRVTQYF,TGTGCCAGCAGTGAATATAACAGGGTTACGCAGTATTTT
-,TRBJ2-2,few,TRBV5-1,CASSLRSANTGELFF,TGCGCCAGCAGCTTGCGTTCAGCGAACACCGGGGAGCTGTTTTTT
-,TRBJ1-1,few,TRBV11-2,CASSFQGTVNTEAFF,TGTGCCAGCAGCTTCCAGGGCACGGTGAACACTGAAGCTTTCTTT
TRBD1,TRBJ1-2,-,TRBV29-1,CSVETGGYYGYTF,TGCAGCGTTGAAACAGGGGGGTACTATGGCTACACCTTC
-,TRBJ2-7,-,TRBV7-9,CASSLEEGEQYF,TGTGCCAGCAGCTTAGAGGAGGGGGAGCAGTACTTC
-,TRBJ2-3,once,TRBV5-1,CASSFGLPQDTQYF,TGCGCCAGCAGCTTTGGACTTCCCCAGGATACGCAGTATTTT
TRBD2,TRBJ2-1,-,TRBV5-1,CASSLRLAGEQFF,TGCGCCAGCAGCTTGCGACTAGCGGGAGAGCAGTTCTTC
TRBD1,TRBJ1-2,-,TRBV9,CASSDRQGSYGYTF,TGTGCCAGCAGCGACCGACAGGGGAGCTATGGCTACACCTTC
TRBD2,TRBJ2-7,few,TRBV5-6,CASSMPTSGSFEQYF,TGTGCCAGCAGCATGCCGACTAGCGGGAGTTTCGAGCAGTACTTC
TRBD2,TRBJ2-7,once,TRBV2,CASSVGTSGRGTYEQYF,TGTGCCAGCAGTGTGGGTACTAGCGGGAGGGGAACTTACGAGCAGTACTTC
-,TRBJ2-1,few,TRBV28,CASSLWGDSRNEQFF,TGTGCCAGCAGCCTATGGGGCGACTCTAGGAATGAGCAGTTCTTC
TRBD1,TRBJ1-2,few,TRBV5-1,CASSLAVQGYDGYTF,TGCGCCAGCAGCTTGGCCGTACAGGGGTACGATGGCTACACCTTC
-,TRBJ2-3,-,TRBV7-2,CASSLFPGDTDTQYF,TGTGCCAGCAGCTTATTTCCCGGAGACACAGATACGCAGTATTTT
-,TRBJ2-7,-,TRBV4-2,CASSLLRTADEQYF,TGTGCCAGCAGCCTTCTTCGGACAGCAGACGAGCAGTACTTC
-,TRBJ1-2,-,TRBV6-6,CASSRGSGYTF,TGTGCCAGCAGTCGGGGTAGTGGCTACACCTTC
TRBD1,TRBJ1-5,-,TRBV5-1,CASSPGTGNQPQHF,TGCGCCAGCAGTCCAGGGACAGGCAATCAGCCCCAGCATTTT
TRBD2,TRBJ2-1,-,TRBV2,CASSEFSSGSVWFF,TGTGCCAGCAGTGAATTCTCTAGCGGGAGCGTGTGGTTCTTC
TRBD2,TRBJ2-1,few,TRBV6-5,CASSYIMASGSYEQFF,TGTGCCAGCAGTTACATTATGGCTAGCGGGAGCTATGAGCAGTTCTTC
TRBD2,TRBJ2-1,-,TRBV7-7,CASGVGLAGVNEQFF,TGTGCTAGCGGGGTCGGACTAGCGGGAGTCAATGAGCAGTTCTTC
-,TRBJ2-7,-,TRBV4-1,CASSHFTGRAYEQYF,TGCGCCAGCAGCCATTTCACAGGGAGGGCCTACGAGCAGTACTTC
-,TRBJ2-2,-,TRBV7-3,CASSLTSQGAAGELFF,TGTGCCAGCAGCTTAACGTCGCAGGGCGCGGCCGGGGAGCTGTTTTTT
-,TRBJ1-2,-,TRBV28,CASSWVQGRGYTF,TGTGCCAGCAGTTGGGTTCAGGGTAGGGGCTACACCTTC
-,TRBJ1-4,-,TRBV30,CAWTSKGATNEKLFF,TGTGCCTGGACCAGCAAGGGAGCAACTAATGAAAAACTGTTTTTT
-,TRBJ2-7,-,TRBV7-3,CASSLGLAGTYEQYF,TGTGCCAGCAGCTTAGGCTTGGCAGGGACCTACGAGCAGTACTTC
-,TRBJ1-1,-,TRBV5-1,CASSLAVPRTEAFF,TGCGCCAGCAGCTTGGCCGTCCCGAGGACTGAAGCTTTCTTT
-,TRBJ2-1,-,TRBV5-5,CASSLTTGSSYNEQFF,TGTGCCAGCAGCTTGACCACAGGGAGCTCCTACAATGAGCAGTTCTTC
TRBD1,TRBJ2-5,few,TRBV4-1,CASSQVNTGTGVTQYF,TGCGCCAGCAGCCAAGTTAATACCGGGACAGGGGTGACCCAGTACTTC
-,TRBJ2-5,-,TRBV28,CASSFGDTQETQYF,TGTGCCAGCAGTTTCGGGGACACCCAAGAGACCCAGTACTTC
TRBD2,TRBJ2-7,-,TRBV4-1,CASSQDQASGFYEQYF,TGCGCCAGCAGCCAAGATCAGGCTAGCGGGTTCTACGAGCAGTACTTC
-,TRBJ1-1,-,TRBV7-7,CASSVTENTEAFF,TGTGCTAGCAGCGTTACAGAGAACACTGAAGCTTTCTTT
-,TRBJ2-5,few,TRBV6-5,CASRDSVGRETQYF,TGTGCCAGCCGGGATAGCGTTGGGCGAGAGACCCAGTACTTC
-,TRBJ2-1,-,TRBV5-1,CASSLIPGAAYNEQFF,TGCGCCAGCAGCTTGATTCCGGGAGCCGCCTACAATGAGCAGTTCTTC
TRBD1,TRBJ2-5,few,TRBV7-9,CASSPGQGASGETQYF,TGTGCCAGCAGCCCGGGACAGGGGGCCTCTGGGGAGACCCAGTACTTC
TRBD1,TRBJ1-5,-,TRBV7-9,CASSRGTGDQPQHF,TGTGCCAGCAGCCGAGGGACAGGAGATCAGCCCCAGCATTTT
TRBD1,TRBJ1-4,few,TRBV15,CATSRQQGITNEKLFF,TGTGCCACCAGCAGACAACAGGGGATAACTAATGAAAAACTGTTTTTT
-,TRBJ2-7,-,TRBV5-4,CASSFQLAHEQYF,TGTGCCAGCAGCTTCCAACTAGCCCACGAGCAGTACTTC
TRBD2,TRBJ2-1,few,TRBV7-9,CASTPPSSGSSYNEQFF,TGTGCCAGCACCCCCCCCTCTAGCGGGAGCTCTTACAATGAGCAGTTCTTC
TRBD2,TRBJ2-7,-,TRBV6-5,CASSYAGLAGAGEQYF,TGTGCCAGCAGTTACGCGGGACTAGCGGGAGCTGGCGAGCAGTACTTC
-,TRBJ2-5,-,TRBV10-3,CAISESTGMETQYF,TGTGCCATCAGTGAGTCTACCGGGATGGAGACCCAGTACTTC
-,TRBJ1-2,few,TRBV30,CAWSPDRLIGYTF,TGTGCCTGGAGTCCGGACAGATTGATTGGCTACACCTTC
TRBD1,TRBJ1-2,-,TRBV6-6,CASSSAGQGAGGYTF,TGTGCCAGCAGTTCGGCGGGACAGGGGGCAGGTGGCTACACCTTC
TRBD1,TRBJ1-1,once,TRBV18,CASSPRGQGAAEAFF,TGTGCCAGCTCACCACGTGGACAGGGGGCCGCTGAAGCTTTCTTT
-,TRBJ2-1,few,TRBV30,CAWSHKGRQFF,TGTGCCTGGAGCCACAAGGGGCGGCAGTTCTTC
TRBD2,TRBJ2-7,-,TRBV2,CASSGGLAGLEQYF,TGTGCCAGCAGCGGAGGACTAGCGGGACTCGAGCAGTACTTC
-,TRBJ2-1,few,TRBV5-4,CASSLIDNEQFF,TGTGCCAGCAGCTTAATCGACAATGAGCAGTTCTTC
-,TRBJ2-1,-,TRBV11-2,CASSLVVGTGTYNEQFF,TGTGCCAGCAGCTTAGTGGTGGGGACTGGGACTTACAATGAGCAGTTCTTC
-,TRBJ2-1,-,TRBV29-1,CSVARQGPYNEQFF,TGCAGCGTTGCGCGTCAGGGCCCCTACAATGAGCAGTTCTTC
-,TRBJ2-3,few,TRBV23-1,CASSQSKGKGTDTQYF,TGCGCCAGCAGTCAATCGAAGGGGAAGGGAACAGATACGCAGTATTTT
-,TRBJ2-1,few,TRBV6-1,CASSESGSVFGSEQFF,TGTGCCAGCAGTGAATCCGGGTCTGTCTTCGGGAGTGAGCAGTTCTTC
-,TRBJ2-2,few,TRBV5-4,CASSDLALPATGELFF,TGTGCCAGCAGCGATCTAGCGCTACCGGCCACCGGGGAGCTGTTTTTT
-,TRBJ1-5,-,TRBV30,CACSQTNQPQHF,TGTGCCTGCTCCCAGACTAATCAGCCCCAGCATTTT
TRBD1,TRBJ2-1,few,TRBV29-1,CSVLKDRSSYNEQFF,TGCAGCGTCTTAAAGGACAGGAGCTCCTACAATGAGCAGTTCTTC
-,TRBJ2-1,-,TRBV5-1,CASSLFPTKEQFF,TGCGCCAGCAGCTTGTTCCCTACCAAAGAGCAGTTCTTC
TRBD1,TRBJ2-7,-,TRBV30,CAGTGAYEQYF,TGTGCTGGGACAGGAGCTTACGAGCAGTACTTC